The sequence of this T cell receptor beta chain was determined in a study of blood T cell repertoires in COVID-19. Only in-frame clones appear in the TCRdb table, and some are missing; sequencing was by immunoSEQ multiplex PCR. The table lists some 150,000 clones, about 80% of them singletons. Sequenced sample: PBMCs or T cells enriched from blood (not recorded which). The receptor's source is a woman aged 45-59 years who had recovered from COVID-19.

CDR3 in DNA: TGCGCCAGCAGCCAAGGCAGGGGGCTCCTAGGGGGTATGAACACTGAAGCTTTCTTT. Its translation: CASSQGRGLLGGMNTEAFF. The chain is built from TRBV4-1 and TRBJ1-1; 8 bases align to TRBD1. The germline gives CDR1 MGHRA, CDR2 YSYEKL. V was pared by 1 base and J by 0 bases, with 13 bases of the junction left unmatched. This CDR3 has 19 residues.